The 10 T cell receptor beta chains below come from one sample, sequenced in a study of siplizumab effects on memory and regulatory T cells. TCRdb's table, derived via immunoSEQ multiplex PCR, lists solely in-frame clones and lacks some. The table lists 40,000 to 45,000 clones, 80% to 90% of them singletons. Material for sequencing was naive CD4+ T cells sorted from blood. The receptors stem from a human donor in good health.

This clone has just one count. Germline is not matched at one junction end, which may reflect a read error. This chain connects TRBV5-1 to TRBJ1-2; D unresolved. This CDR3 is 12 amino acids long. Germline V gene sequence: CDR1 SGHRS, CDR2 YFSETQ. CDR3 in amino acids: CASGHDTYSYTF. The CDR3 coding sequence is TGCGCCAGCGGGCACGACACCTATAGCTACACCTTC.

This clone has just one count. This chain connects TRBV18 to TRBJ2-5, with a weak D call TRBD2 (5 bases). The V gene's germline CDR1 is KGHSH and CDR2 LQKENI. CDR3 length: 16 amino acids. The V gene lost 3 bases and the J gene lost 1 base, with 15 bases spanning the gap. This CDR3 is CASSPPGSGSQETQYF. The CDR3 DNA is TGTGCCAGCTCACCGCCCGGGTCGGGGTCCCAAGAGACCCAGTACTTC.

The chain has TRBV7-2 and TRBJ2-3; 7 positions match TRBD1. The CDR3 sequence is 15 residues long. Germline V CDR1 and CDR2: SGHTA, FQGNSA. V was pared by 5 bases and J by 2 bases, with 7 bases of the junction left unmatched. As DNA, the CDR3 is TGTGCCAGCAGCCCACCCGGGACAGTCACAGATACGCAGTATTTT. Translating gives CASSPPGTVTDTQYF.

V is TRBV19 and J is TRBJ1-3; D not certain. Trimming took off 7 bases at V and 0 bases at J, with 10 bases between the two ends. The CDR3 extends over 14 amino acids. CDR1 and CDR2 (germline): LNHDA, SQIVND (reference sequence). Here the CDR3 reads CASKRLDSGNTIYF. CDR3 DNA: TGTGCCAGTAAACGGTTAGACTCTGGAAACACCATATATTTT.

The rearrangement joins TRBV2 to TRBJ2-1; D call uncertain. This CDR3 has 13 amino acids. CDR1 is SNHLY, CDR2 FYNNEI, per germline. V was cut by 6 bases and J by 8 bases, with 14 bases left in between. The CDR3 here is CASRIFPSDEQFF. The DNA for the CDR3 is TGTGCCAGCAGGATTTTCCCAAGCGATGAGCAGTTCTTC.

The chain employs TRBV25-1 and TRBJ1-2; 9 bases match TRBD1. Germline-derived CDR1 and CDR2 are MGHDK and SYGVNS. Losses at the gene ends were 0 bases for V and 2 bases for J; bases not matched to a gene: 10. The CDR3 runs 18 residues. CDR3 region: CASSEYGGQGFSNYGYTF. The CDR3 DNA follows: TGTGCCAGCAGTGAATACGGGGGACAGGGTTTTTCCAACTATGGCTACACCTTC.

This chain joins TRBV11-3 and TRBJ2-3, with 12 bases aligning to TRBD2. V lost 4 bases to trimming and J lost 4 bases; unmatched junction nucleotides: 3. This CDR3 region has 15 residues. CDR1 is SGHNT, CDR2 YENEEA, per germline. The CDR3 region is CASSSGLAGADTQYF. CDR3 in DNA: TGTGCCAGCAGCTCGGGACTAGCGGGCGCAGATACGCAGTATTTT.

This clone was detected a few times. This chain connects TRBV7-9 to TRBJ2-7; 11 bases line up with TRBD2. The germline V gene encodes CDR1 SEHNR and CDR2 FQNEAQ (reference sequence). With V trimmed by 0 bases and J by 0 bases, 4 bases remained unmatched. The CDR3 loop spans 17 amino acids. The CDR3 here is CASSLASGTSGSYEQYF. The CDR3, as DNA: TGTGCCAGCAGCTTAGCTTCCGGGACTAGCGGCTCCTACGAGCAGTACTTC. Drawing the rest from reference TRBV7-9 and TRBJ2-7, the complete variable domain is DTGVSQNPRHKITKRGQNVTFRCDPISEHNRLYWYRQTLGQGPEFLTYFQNEAQLEKSRLLSDRFSAERPKGSFSTLEIQRTEQGDSAMYLCASSLASGTSGSYEQYFGPGTRLTVT.

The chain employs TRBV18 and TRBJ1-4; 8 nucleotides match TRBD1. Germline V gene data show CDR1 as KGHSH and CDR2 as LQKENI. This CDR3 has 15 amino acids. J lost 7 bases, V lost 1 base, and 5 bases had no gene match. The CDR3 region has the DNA TGTGCCAGCTCACCACAAGGACAGGGAGGTGAAAAACTGTTTTTT. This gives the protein CASSPQGQGGEKLFF. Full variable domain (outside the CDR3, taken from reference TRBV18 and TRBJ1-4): NAGVMQNPRHLVRRRGQEARLRCSPMKGHSHVYWYRQLPEEGLKFMVYLQKENIIDESGMPKERFSAEFPKEGPSILRIQQVVRGDSAAYFCASSPQGQGGEKLFFGSGTQLSVL.

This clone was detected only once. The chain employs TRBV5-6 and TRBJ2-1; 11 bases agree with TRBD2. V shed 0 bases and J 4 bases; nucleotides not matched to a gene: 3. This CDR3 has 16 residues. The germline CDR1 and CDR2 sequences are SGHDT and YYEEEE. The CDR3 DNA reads TGTGCCAGCAGCTTGGTTAGCGGGGGGGTATACAATGAGCAGTTCTTC. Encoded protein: CASSLVSGGVYNEQFF.